Presented here are 16 T cell receptor beta chains from one specimen sequenced in a study of blood T cell repertoires in COVID-19. Measured with immunoSEQ multiplex PCR; TCRdb has only the in-frame clones, and not every one. The table records 35,000 to 45,000 clones, 70% to 85% of them present only once. The sequenced sample consisted of peripheral blood. The origin of the receptors is a human donor in a cohort sampled during active COVID-19.

The chain has TRBV19 and TRBJ1-5; the D is unclear. Germline V gives CDR1 LNHDA, CDR2 SQIVND (reference sequence). The germline V and J ends were trimmed by 3 bases and 5 bases, with 11 bases remaining between them. The CDR3 spans 14 residues. CDR3 loop: CASSMKRAHQPQHF. The CDR3 DNA follows: TGTGCCAGTAGTATGAAGCGAGCCCATCAGCCCCAGCATTTT.

In its sample, this clone was seen many times. This specimen includes other DNA sequences encoding the same CDR3. CDR3 nucleotides: TGCGCCAGCAGCCCGAAAGGGGACTATGGCTACACCTTC. Its protein product is CASSPKGDYGYTF. The rearrangement uses TRBV5-1 and TRBJ1-2, with TRBD1 as a possible D gene (5 bases). The CDR3 is made up of 13 amino acids. Germline V lookup: CDR1 SGHRS, CDR2 YFSETQ. The germline V and J ends were trimmed by 4 bases and 3 bases, with 10 bases remaining between them.

This chain links TRBV5-1 with TRBJ2-7; D not certain. This CDR3 has 14 residues. V was trimmed by 0 bases and J by 6 bases, leaving 13 bases between them. The germline gives CDR1 SGHRS, CDR2 YFSETQ. The CDR3 DNA sequence: TGCGCCAGCAGCTTGGCCCCGCGTTCGGGCGAGCAGTACTTC. Translating it yields CASSLAPRSGEQYF.

The V gene is TRBV19, the J gene TRBJ2-5; D may be TRBD1 (6 bases). The V and J ends lost 5 bases and 4 bases respectively, with 11 bases between them. In germline, CDR1 is LNHDA, CDR2 SQIVND (reference sequence). The CDR3 is 13 residues long. CDR3 DNA sequence: TGTGCCAGTAGTTCTTCAGGGGTAGAGACCCAGTACTTC. It is translated as CASSSSGVETQYF. Supplemented by reference TRBV19 and TRBJ2-5, the full variable domain reads DGGITQSPKYLFRKEGQNVTLSCEQNLNHDAMYWYRQDPGQGLRLIYYSQIVNDFQKGDIAEGYSVSREKKESFPLTVTSAQKNPTAFYLCASSSSGVETQYFGPGTRLLVL.

The V and J genes are TRBV28 and TRBJ2-2; 7 bases match TRBD1. The V segment lost 3 bases and the J segment 4 bases; nucleotides outside the gene matches: 8. CDR1 MDHEN and CDR2 SYDVKM come from the germline V gene. The CDR3 has 16 amino acids. CDR3 in amino acids: CASSFQRTGVTGELFF. The CDR3 nucleotides read TGTGCCAGCAGTTTTCAACGCACAGGGGTCACCGGGGAGCTGTTTTTT.

The chain is built from TRBV14 and TRBJ2-2, with D hard to call. Per germline, CDR1 SGHDN and CDR2 FVKESK. V was clipped by 4 bases and J by 3 bases, with 6 bases between them. There are 13 residues in the CDR3. The CDR3: CASSRHYTGELFF. CDR3 bases: TGTGCCAGCAGCCGCCACTACACCGGGGAGCTGTTTTTT.

The rearrangement links TRBV28 to TRBJ2-1, with 9 bases lining up with TRBD1. V shed 3 bases, J shed 9 bases, and the junction held 15 bases outside the gene matches. Germline values: CDR1 MDHEN, CDR2 SYDVKM. This CDR3 is built from 17 residues. DNA of the CDR3: TGTGCCAGCAGTTTCCTAGTGGGGTTGGGACAGGGCTTTGAGCAGTTCTTC. Its translation is CASSFLVGLGQGFEQFF.

This chain joins TRBV10-3 and TRBJ1-1, with a tentative D call TRBD1 (5 bases). V lost 3 bases and J 6 bases, leaving 11 bases between the germline ends. Germline CDR1 and CDR2: ENHRY and SYGVKD. This CDR3 contains 13 residues. Here the CDR3 reads CAISEGSGPEAFF. The CDR3 bases are TGTGCCATCAGTGAAGGGTCAGGGCCTGAAGCTTTCTTT.

This chain joins TRBV28 and TRBJ1-1; 8 nucleotides line up with TRBD1. Germline CDR1 MDHEN, CDR2 SYDVKM. This CDR3 is built from 15 residues. V lost 2 bases to trimming and J lost 5 bases; unmatched junction nucleotides: 7. The CDR3 reads CASSLRDRWRTEAFF. CDR3 in DNA: TGTGCCAGCAGTTTACGGGACAGGTGGAGGACTGAAGCTTTCTTT.

V gene TRBV30 combines with J gene TRBJ2-2; the D gene is possibly TRBD1 (5 bases). Trimming took off 4 bases at V and 4 bases at J, with 10 bases between the two ends. Germline-derived CDR1 and CDR2 are GTSNPN and SVGIG (reference sequence). This CDR3 has 13 residues. The CDR3 loop reads CAWNYRFTGELFF. CDR3 nucleotide sequence: TGTGCCTGGAATTACAGGTTCACCGGGGAGCTGTTTTTT.

This clone was observed once. V is TRBV7-2 and J is TRBJ2-5, with TRBD1 matching over 9 bases. Germline V gene lookup returns CDR1 SGHTA and CDR2 FQGNSA. The CDR3 spans 15 residues. The trim removed 6 bases at V and 2 bases at J, leaving 7 bases unmatched. For the CDR3, the DNA is TGTGCCAGCAGACAGGACAGGGGAAAGCAAGAGACCCAGTACTTC. Translating it yields CASRQDRGKQETQYF.

The CDR3 DNA reads as TGTGCCAGCAGCCAAGAATACATCGCTTGGCCCTACGAGCAGTACTTC. Translated, it gives CASSQEYIAWPYEQYF. The genes are TRBV3-1 (or the pseudogene TRBV3-2) and TRBJ2-7; D uncertain. The CDR3 covers 16 residues. Germline CDR1 reads LGHDT; CDR2 reads YNNKEL (reference sequence). The V end lost 0 bases, the J end lost 2 bases, and 14 bases lay between the germline ends.

This clone was recorded once. The V and J genes are TRBV19 and TRBJ2-2; 9 bases agree with TRBD2. V shed 5 bases, J shed 3 bases, and the junction held 4 bases outside the gene matches. The CDR3 runs 15 residues. Germline V lookup: CDR1 LNHDA, CDR2 SQIVND (reference sequence). CDR3 loop: CASSVAGDHTGELFF. The CDR3 DNA is TGTGCCAGTAGTGTAGCGGGGGACCACACCGGGGAGCTGTTTTTT.

This clone was found many times. J is TRBJ2-1 and V is TRBV30; 7 bases match TRBD2. From germline, CDR1 is GTSNPN and CDR2 SVGIG (reference sequence). The CDR3 consists of 11 residues. V lost 2 bases to trimming and J lost 9 bases; unmatched junction nucleotides: 1. The CDR3 spells CAWSWEGEQFF. CDR3 coding DNA: TGTGCCTGGAGTTGGGAGGGTGAGCAGTTCTTC.

The chain is built from TRBV29-1 and TRBJ2-1, with TRBD2 identical over 8 bases. In germline, CDR1 is SQVTM, CDR2 ANQGSEA. V gave up 1 base and J gave up 3 bases; unmatched junction bases: 2. The CDR3 extends over 14 amino acids. The CDR3 nucleotides are TGCAGCGTTGAAGGGCGGGGGGACTACAATGAGCAGTTCTTC. Encoded protein: CSVEGRGDYNEQFF.

The chain recombines TRBV11-2 with TRBJ1-5; TRBD1 agrees at 7 bases. The CDR3 extends over 15 amino acids. After removal of 6 bases from V and 7 bases from J, the junction contained 12 bases not matched to a gene. Germline V gene data show CDR1 as SGHAT and CDR2 as FQNNGV. As DNA, the CDR3 is TGTGCCAGCAGACCCCGTACAGGGGCTAGGCAGCCCCAGCATTTT. It is translated as CASRPRTGARQPQHF.